These T cell receptor beta chains were read from a single sample in a study of graft-versus-host responses after intestinal transplantation. TCRdb keeps only in-frame clones here, not all; method: immunoSEQ multiplex PCR. This table holds more than 85,000 clones, 85% to 95% found once. Which antigens these TCRs recognize remains unknown. Sequences were derived from unstimulated CD8+ T cells sorted from spleen or lymph node cells, sampled before transplant. Receptors originate from a human donor who was the organ donor for an intestinal transplant. The conserved cysteine and the conserved F or W are not part of the CDR3 here. The size of a clone is reported for some rows only, either as once, few or many, or as a class for expanded clones.

TRBV30 - AWSEGQGANEQF
TRBV4-1 - ASSHTEEPYNEQF
TRBV7-9 - ASSSAALPTTEAF
TRBV9 - ASSIEGVGELF
TRBV6-1 once ASSVGQGVYEQY
TRBV28 - ASSLTGMTEAF
TRBV5-4 once ASSWGVWLINEQF
TRBV7-9 - ASSLVGETGTAF
TRBV5-4 once ASSNGQDGYT
TRBV28 - ASSLAGGNQPQH
TRBV29-1 - SVVLAWSYNEQF
TRBV6-5 - ASSYLRGSTDTQY
TRBV9 - ASSGTAGTEAF
TRBV5-8 - ASSTDVEGYTEAF
TRBV10-1 - ASSLQGATEAF
TRBV9 - ASSVVVGSFDNEQF
TRBV2 once ASSTGQGSSYEQY
TRBV9 once ASSPSGGYYNEQF
TRBV19 - ASSHGQDNNEQF
TRBV5-6 - ASSLAPANYGYT
TRBV27 - ASSLWGAGELF
TRBV11-2 - ASSLDKRVWPGANVLT
TRBV29-1 - SADDSTGNTIY
TRBV7-9 once ASSRASTDTQY
TRBV5-6 - ASSLGRGEQF
TRBV5-1 - ASSPRGGEFTYEQY
TRBV19 - ASSITGPGANVLT
TRBV7-9 - ASSLEGDTGELF
TRBV2 once ASSLALEREGRDGELF
TRBV5-4 - ASSFLAGVNTGELF
TRBV19 - ASSPWTGQTEAF
TRBV25-1 - ASSDRVSYEQY
TRBV27 - ASRPPLPQGAEQY
TRBV6-5 - ASREAGGSNQPQH
TRBV5-6 - ASSPEPGQSPPFAYGYT
TRBV15 - ATRLAGGGTKETQY
TRBV10-2 - ASTGGPDEQF
TRBV19 - ASTPGTGTYGYT
TRBV7-7 - ALTRGNEQF
TRBV18 - ASSPWTSRAEETQY
TRBV30 - ACYDQTGLTSYEQY
TRBV5-6 - ASSLQGAGQPQH
TRBV28 - ASRPQTGRYGYT
TRBV6-1 - ASSEGGGGTYEQY
TRBV27 - ASSTRTRGHYEQY
TRBV6-5 few ASSYGTGVGYT
TRBV5-8 - ASSSEGLAASGANVLT
TRBV7-9 once ASSPFVGREFNEKLF
TRBV18 - ASSPPGQGIGGYT
TRBV11-2 - ASSPPFLSEQY
TRBV19 once ASSRATGELF
TRBV7-9 - ASSPNPLRETGNTIY
TRBV29-1 - SVTVPLAQDAQKLF
TRBV7-3 - ASSPQPGIEQY
TRBV19 - ASSIRAEAF
TRBV11-2 - ASSPPTSGIYNEQF